Following are 10 T cell receptor beta chains from one sample sequenced in a study of blood T cell repertoires in COVID-19. Profiling relied on immunoSEQ multiplex PCR, and the TCRdb table lists in-frame clones only, not all of them. Of about 190,000 clones in the sample, about 85% are singletons; the top ten hold 1.1%. The sequencing sample was made of peripheral blood. All receptors derive from a man aged 30 to 39 with acute or convalescent COVID-19.

V is TRBV11-1 and J is TRBJ1-1; D is perhaps TRBD1 (6 bases). The CDR3 consists of 15 residues. Deletions cut 4 bases from V and 0 bases from J, with 12 bases between. Germline lookup yields CDR1 SGHAT and CDR2 FQDESV (reference sequence). This CDR3 reads CASSSRGSVNTEAFF. CDR3 coding DNA: TGTGCCAGCAGCTCTAGGGGGTCAGTGAACACTGAAGCTTTCTTT.

The V gene is TRBV19, the J gene TRBJ1-3, with a tentative D call TRBD1 (6 bases). CDR1 is LNHDA and CDR2 is SQIVND in the germline V gene (reference sequence). Trimming took off 5 bases at V and 0 bases at J, with 17 bases between the two ends. The CDR3 loop spans 17 amino acids. This CDR3 reads CASSLRIGQLSGNTIYF. DNA for the CDR3: TGTGCCAGTAGTCTGCGAATAGGACAGCTCTCTGGAAACACCATATATTTT.

The chain couples TRBV9 to TRBJ1-2; D might be TRBD1 (6 bases). The CDR3 has 13 residues. Germline lookup yields CDR1 SGDLS and CDR2 YYNGEE. Trimming pared 4 bases from V and 8 bases from J, leaving 15 bases between. DNA for the CDR3: TGTGCCAGCAGCAAAGGGACACCGGGAGGCTACACCTTC. Translating it yields CASSKGTPGGYTF.

The chain employs TRBV27 and TRBJ2-7; D is perhaps TRBD1 (5 bases). CDR3 length equals 14 residues. The germline V and J ends were trimmed by 2 bases and 3 bases, with 11 bases remaining between them. CDR1 and CDR2 from the germline V gene are MNHEY and SMNVEV (reference sequence). In nucleotides, the CDR3 is TGTGCCAGCAGTTTAGGGCAGGGCCTCTACGAGCAGTACTTC. Translation: CASSLGQGLYEQYF.

The rearrangement links TRBV12-5 to TRBJ2-5, with TRBD1 matching 7 bases. The germline gives CDR1 LGHNT, CDR2 FRNRAP. The CDR3 spans 14 residues. With V trimmed by 6 bases and J by 4 bases, 8 bases remained unmatched. CDR3 amino acids: CASGRPDRRETQYF. The CDR3 DNA reads as TGTGCTAGTGGCCGTCCGGACAGGAGAGAGACCCAGTACTTC. The entire variable domain, with the rest obtained from reference TRBV12-5 and TRBJ2-5, is as follows: DARVTQTPRHKVTEMGQEVTMRCQPILGHNTVFWYRQTMMQGLELLAYFRNRAPLDDSGMPKDRFSAEMPDATLATLKIQPSEPRDSAVYFCASGRPDRRETQYFGPGTRLLVL.

V usage is TRBV5-1 and J usage is TRBJ1-1; D ambiguous. Germline V CDR1 and CDR2: SGHRS, YFSETQ. The CDR3 runs 14 residues. The V gene lost 1 base and the J gene lost 1 base, with 8 bases spanning the gap. The CDR3 is CASSLIRENTEAFF. CDR3 coding DNA: TGCGCCAGCAGCTTGATCCGGGAGAACACTGAAGCTTTCTTT.

The rearrangement joins TRBV21-1 to TRBJ1-1; the table's TRBD1 call for D was not verified on the DNA. TRBV21-1 is listed as a pseudogene. The CDR3 has 14 amino acids. CDR3 in DNA: TGTGCCAGCAGCAAAGCGTCGGGCAGGGGGCAAGCTTTCTTT. It is translated as CASSKASGRGQAFF.

The chain links TRBV9 to TRBJ1-3; TRBD1 matches at 7 bases. With V trimmed by 5 bases and J by 2 bases, 13 bases remained unmatched. CDR3 size: 17 residues. CDR1 is SGDLS and CDR2 is YYNGEE in the germline V gene. The CDR3 sequence is CASRGGGPQGAGNTIYF. In DNA, the CDR3 is TGTGCCAGCAGAGGAGGGGGGCCCCAGGGGGCTGGAAACACCATATATTTT.

This rearrangement joins TRBV28 to TRBJ1-2; perhaps TRBD1 as D (5 bases). The V and J ends lost 6 bases and 8 bases respectively, with 19 bases between them. The germline CDR1 and CDR2 sequences are MDHEN and SYDVKM. The CDR3 contains 14 residues. The CDR3 loop is CASRAGLGGRGYTF. For the CDR3, the DNA is TGTGCCAGCAGGGCGGGACTGGGGGGACGCGGCTACACCTTC.

The V gene is TRBV30, the J gene TRBJ2-4, with a possible D match to TRBD1 (5 bases). CDR3 length: 15 residues. The V gene lost 0 bases and the J gene lost 0 bases, with 9 bases spanning the gap. Germline assignment: CDR1 GTSNPN and CDR2 SVGIG (reference sequence). The DNA for the CDR3 is TGTGCCTGGAGTGTACAAGGGGTAGCCAAAAACATTCAGTACTTC. Translation: CAWSVQGVAKNIQYF. Combining the CDR3 with reference TRBV30 and TRBJ2-4 gives the whole variable domain SQTIHQWPATLVQPVGSPLSLECTVEGTSNPNLYWYRQAAGRGLQLLFYSVGIGQISSEVPQNLSASRPQDRQFILSSKKLLLSDSGFYLCAWSVQGVAKNIQYFGAGTRLSVL.